The entry below describes one T cell receptor beta chain. As yet, its antigen is unknown. Amplification yielded TCR beta CDR3 regions, with RNA transcripts as the source. The TCR CDR3 was amplified in a first-round RT-PCR using the HTBI primer set. MiXCR was run by TCRdb on the multiplex PCR reads, yielding one entry per CDR3 protein. The sample holds 200,000 to 250,000 distinct CDR3 sequences, around 19% seen once. The J segment lost 4 bases and the V segment lost 8 bases, leaving 4 bases of the junction unmatched. The CDR3 is 15 amino acids. Germline lookup yields CDR1 MNHNS and CDR2 SASEGT. This sample stems from a study of T cells in Graves' hyperthyroidism and ophthalmopathy. Study-level points and caveats: Blood shared most expanded thyroid clonotypes above 0.001. The model foresaw ophthalmopathy a median around 6.4 months prior to onset.

Sequenced sample: blood. The clonotype was recovered from a middle-aged man with Graves' hyperthyroidism. The V call is TRBV6-1, the J call TRBJ2-1; TRBD2 agrees at 14 bases. For the CDR3, the DNA is TGTGCCAGCGGACTAGCGGGGGGTACTTACAATGAGCAGTTCTTC. Amino acid sequence: CASGLAGGTYNEQFF.